This T cell receptor (beta chain) was sequenced during a study of T-cell memory formation after mild COVID-19. TCRdb reprocessed the 5' RACE reads with MiXCR, giving one entry per CDR3 protein. The data hold roughly 80,000 distinct CDR3 sequences, with approximately 13% observed a single time. Germline V lookup: CDR1 SGHDT, CDR2 YYEEEE. The CDR3 extends over 16 amino acids. V shed 1 base and J shed 0 bases, with 13 bases lying between them. The rearrangement uses TRBV5-6 and TRBJ2-5; TRBD2 is a possible D gene (6 bases). The receptor was derived from an adult woman who had mild COVID-19 (a few samples of this study predate the infection). Cell type and time point are not known. Sample: PBMCs or a T cell subset sorted from them (not recorded which). The CDR3 reads CASSLWIRDYQETQYF. The CDR3 nucleotides read TGTGCCAGCAGCTTGTGGATCAGGGACTACCAAGAGACCCAGTACTTC.